This is a list of T cell receptor beta chains from one sample in a study of OX40 agonist ivuxolimab in advanced cancers. Assay used: immunoSEQ multiplex PCR; TCRdb lists only in-frame clones, some missing. This sample yields tens of thousands of clones, of which 93% are seen a single time; about 17% belongs to the top ten. Source: CD4+ or CD8+ T cells sorted from blood, taken in a trial of the OX40 agonist ivuxolimab. The receptors derive from an adult with an advanced solid tumor such as melanoma, head and neck, liver or kidney cancer. Both conserved end residues are part of each CDR3. The D gene is left open where the match is weak. Only some rows state a clone size, as once, few, many or a class for expanded clones.

TRBD1 TRBJ2-7 . TRBV19 TGTGCCAGTAGTGCCCCGGGACAGGGTATATACGAGCAGTACTTC CASSAPGQGIYEQYF
. TRBJ2-2 . TRBV7-9 TGTGCCAGCAGCTCCGGACTGACGAACACCGGGGAGCTGTTTTTT CASSSGLTNTGELFF
TRBD2 TRBJ2-3 . TRBV4-1 TGCGCCAGCGGGGGACTAGCGGGGAGCACAGATACGCAGTATTTT CASGGLAGSTDTQYF
TRBD2 TRBJ2-1 . TRBV7-9 TGTGCCAGCAGCTCTTCGACTAGCGGGCACTACAATGAGCAGTTCTTC CASSSSTSGHYNEQFF
TRBD1 TRBJ2-7 . TRBV9 TGTGCCAGCAGCGTAGGGGACAGGCAACGCGAGCAGTACTTC CASSVGDRQREQYF
TRBD2 TRBJ2-7 . TRBV28 TGTGCCAGCGTGAGCGGGAGTGGGCAGTACTTC CASVSGSGQYF
. TRBJ1-2 . TRBV28 TGTGCCAGCAGTTCCCCCCTGAGGGGGGACCCTTATGGCTACACCTTC CASSSPLRGDPYGYTF
TRBD1 TRBJ1-1 . TRBV19 TGTGCCAGTCGGGACAGCTTCAACACTGAAGCTTTCTTT CASRDSFNTEAFF
TRBD2 TRBJ2-1 . TRBV19 TGTGCCAGTAGTACCCGTAGCGGGAGGGACGACAATGAGCAGTTCTTC CASSTRSGRDDNEQFF
TRBD1 TRBJ1-1 . TRBV28 TGTGCCAGCAGTCCGTGGACAGGGGGGATCTTGAACACTGAAGCTTTCTTT CASSPWTGGILNTEAFF
. TRBJ2-7 . TRBV7-9 TGTGCCAGCAGCCGTGGGTCCTACGAGCAGTACTTC CASSRGSYEQYF
. TRBJ2-7 . TRBV4-3 TGCGCCAGCAGCCCCACGGGGGTCGAGCAGTACTTC CASSPTGVEQYF
. TRBJ1-1 . TRBV6-6 TGTGCCAGCAGTTATAAACTGGGGACTGAAGCTTTCTTT CASSYKLGTEAFF
TRBD2 TRBJ2-7 . TRBV28 TGTGCCAGCACTTTTAGCGGGGAGAGGGGCTACGAGCAGTACTTC CASTFSGERGYEQYF
. TRBJ2-7 . TRBV9 TGTGCCAGCAGCGTAGGGGGAGCCGCCAGCTCCTACGAGCAGTACTTC CASSVGGAASSYEQYF
. TRBJ2-1 . TRBV14 TGTGCCAGCAGCCAAGAGTACAATGAGCAGTTCTTC CASSQEYNEQFF
. TRBJ2-5 once TRBV6-5 TGTGCCAGTAGAAACAGCCCGGGACGCGAGACCCAGTACTTC CASRNSPGRETQYF
. TRBJ1-5 . TRBV19 TGTGCCAGTAGTATAGAGCCCGATCAGCCCCAGCATTTT CASSIEPDQPQHF
. TRBJ2-2 once TRBV11-2 TGTGCCAGCAGCTCCGCCTTTTCCGACGTAACACCGAACACCGGGGAGCTGTTTTTT CASSSAFSDVTPNTGELFF
. TRBJ2-7 once TRBV28 TGTGCCAGCAGTCACCAATACGAGCAGTACTTC CASSHQYEQYF
. TRBJ2-5 few TRBV7-9 TGTGCCAGCAGCCCTCCGACACCTCAAGAGACCCAGTACTTC CASSPPTPQETQYF
. TRBJ2-7 . TRBV7-3 TGTGCCAGCAGCTTAGGGGCAGGGGCCTCCTACGAGCAGTACTTC CASSLGAGASYEQYF
. TRBJ1-5 once TRBV9 TGTGCCAGCAGCGTTAGCGGGTTTAGCAATCAGCCCCAGCATTTT CASSVSGFSNQPQHF
TRBD1 TRBJ2-3 . TRBV6-5 TGTGCCAGCAGCCTCGGACAGGGGCCAACAGATACGCAGTATTTT CASSLGQGPTDTQYF
TRBD2 TRBJ2-2 . TRBV27 TGTGCCAGCAGCGGGGGGACCGGGGAGCTGTTTTTT CASSGGTGELFF
. TRBJ2-2 . TRBV10-3 TGTGCCTCCGCGGGCACACAAAACACCGGGGAGCTGTTTTTT CASAGTQNTGELFF
. TRBJ1-2 . TRBV28 TGTGCCAGCAGTTTATTGAGGGCAGGGGACAACTATGGCTACACCTTC CASSLLRAGDNYGYTF
. TRBJ2-2 . TRBV9 TGTGCCAGCAGCGTACTATGGGAAGGAGCCGGGGAGCTGTTTTTT CASSVLWEGAGELFF
. TRBJ1-1 medium-sized TRBV9 TGTGCCAGCAGCGCGGACTGGAACACTGAAGCTTTCTTT CASSADWNTEAFF
. TRBJ2-1 . TRBV19 TGTGCCAGTAGTATAGGACGGGGGAGTGAGCAGTTCTTC CASSIGRGSEQFF
. TRBJ1-4 . TRBV28 TGTGCCAGCACTTCCCGGGACACCCTCGTATTTGAAAAACTGTTTTTT CASTSRDTLVFEKLFF
TRBD2 TRBJ2-7 . TRBV9 TGTGCCAGCAGCGTCGGGACTAGCGGGTTCTGGCAGTACTTC CASSVGTSGFWQYF
TRBD1 TRBJ1-2 . TRBV19 TGTGCCAGTTCCGCAGGGGGAATTGAATACTATGGCTACACCTTC CASSAGGIEYYGYTF
. TRBJ2-3 . TRBV18 TGTGCCAGCTCCCACGGCGAGTTTTCGGCAGATACGCAGTATTTT CASSHGEFSADTQYF